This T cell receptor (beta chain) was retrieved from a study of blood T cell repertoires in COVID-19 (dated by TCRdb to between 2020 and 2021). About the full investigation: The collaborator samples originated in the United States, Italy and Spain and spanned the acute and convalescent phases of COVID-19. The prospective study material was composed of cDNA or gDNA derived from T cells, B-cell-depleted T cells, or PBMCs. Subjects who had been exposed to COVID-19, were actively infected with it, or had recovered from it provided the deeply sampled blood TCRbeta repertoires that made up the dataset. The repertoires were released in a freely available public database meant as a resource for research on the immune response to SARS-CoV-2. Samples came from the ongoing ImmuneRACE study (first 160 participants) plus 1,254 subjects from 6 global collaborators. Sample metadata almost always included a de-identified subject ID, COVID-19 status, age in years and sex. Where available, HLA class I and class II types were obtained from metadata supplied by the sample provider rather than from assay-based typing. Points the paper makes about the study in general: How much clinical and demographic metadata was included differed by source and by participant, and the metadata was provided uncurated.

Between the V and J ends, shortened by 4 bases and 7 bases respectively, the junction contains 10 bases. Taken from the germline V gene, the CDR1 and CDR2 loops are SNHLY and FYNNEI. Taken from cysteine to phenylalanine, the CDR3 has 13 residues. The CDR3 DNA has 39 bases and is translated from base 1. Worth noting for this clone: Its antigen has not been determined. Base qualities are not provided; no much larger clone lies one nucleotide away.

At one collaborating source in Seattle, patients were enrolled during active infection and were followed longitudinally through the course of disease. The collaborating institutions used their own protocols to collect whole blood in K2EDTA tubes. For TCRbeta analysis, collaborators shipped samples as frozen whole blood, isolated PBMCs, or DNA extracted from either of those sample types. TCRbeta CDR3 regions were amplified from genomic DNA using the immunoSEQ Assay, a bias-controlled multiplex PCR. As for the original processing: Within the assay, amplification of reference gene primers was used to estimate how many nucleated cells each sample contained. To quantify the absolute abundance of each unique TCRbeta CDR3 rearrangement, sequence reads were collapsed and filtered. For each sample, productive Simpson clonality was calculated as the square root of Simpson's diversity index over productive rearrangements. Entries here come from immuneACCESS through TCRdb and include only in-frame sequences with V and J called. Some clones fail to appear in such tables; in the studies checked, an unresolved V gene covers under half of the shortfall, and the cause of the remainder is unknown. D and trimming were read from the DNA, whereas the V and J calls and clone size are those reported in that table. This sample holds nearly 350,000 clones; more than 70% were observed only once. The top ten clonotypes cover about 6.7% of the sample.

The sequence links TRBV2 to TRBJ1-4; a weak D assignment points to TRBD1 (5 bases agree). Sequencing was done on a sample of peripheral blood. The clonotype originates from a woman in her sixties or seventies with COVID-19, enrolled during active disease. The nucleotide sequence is TGTGCCAGCAGTGGGGGCAGCCTTGAAAAACTGTTTTTT. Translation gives CASSGGSLEKLFF. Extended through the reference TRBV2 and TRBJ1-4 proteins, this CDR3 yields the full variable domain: EPEVTQTPSHQVTQMGQEVILRCVPISNHLYFYWYRQILGQKVEFLVSFYNNEISEKSEIFDDQFSVERPDGSNFTLKIRSTKLEDSAMYFCASSGGSLEKLFFGSGTQLSVL.